This TCR beta chain came from a study of molecular identifiers for immune sequencing clone quantification. Study results and limitations: For highly expanded clones, sizes could be underestimated when identical TCR molecules share a barcode.

TCR libraries were built in bulk with a published protocol and specific TCR primers. TCRdb re-derived calls from the PCR reads in MiXCR, one entry per CDR3 protein. This sample has under 800,000 distinct CDR3 sequences, with less than 30% found just once. Naive CD8 libraries were made from around 18,000 to 910,000 sorted cells, and they used 10%, 30% or 50% RNA. This clonotype showed up many times. Antigen unknown. Germline lookup yields CDR1 MNHEY and CDR2 SVGEGT. Trimming cost V 2 bases and J 1 base, with 9 bases left between them. The CDR3 is 15 amino acids. Sequencing input: naive CD8+ T cells from blood, with Jurkat cell RNA spiked in. Specified subset: FACS-sorted CD8+CD4-CCR7+CD45RA+ naive T cells. The chain is built from TRBV6-2 or TRBV6-3 and TRBJ1-5; no clear D. The source is a human donor in good health. Some libraries in this study had Jurkat cell RNA spiked in. Here the CDR3 reads CASSYLDGSNQPQHF. The DNA of the CDR3 is TGTGCCAGCAGTTACCTGGACGGGAGCAATCAGCCCCAGCATTTT.